This TCR beta chain was captured in a study of T cell responses to AZD1222 COVID-19 vaccine. TCRdb keeps only in-frame clones here, not all; method: immunoSEQ multiplex PCR. The sample consists of approximately 210,000 clones, 94% of them appearing once. Study results and limitations: Regions 160-218 and 743-854 held dominance among vaccine-associated CD4 TCRs, which spanned spike. Nearly half of spike-specific TCRs reportedly go after variant regions that carry no mutations.

This clone showed up just once. Its antigen is currently unknown. Per the germline V gene, CDR1 is MNHEY and CDR2 is SVGEGT. The CDR3 covers 14 residues. V shed 3 bases and J 4 bases; nucleotides not matched to a gene: 2. The clonotype originates from an adult who received the MenACWY meningococcal vaccine as a control. The chain has TRBV6-2 or TRBV6-3 and TRBJ1-1; 10 nucleotides align to TRBD1. This sample comprised peripheral blood, obtained 28 days after the second dose of the MenACWY control vaccine. CDR3 amino acids: CASSYWTGGTEAFF. The CDR3 region has the DNA TGTGCCAGCAGTTATTGGACAGGGGGCACTGAAGCTTTCTTT.